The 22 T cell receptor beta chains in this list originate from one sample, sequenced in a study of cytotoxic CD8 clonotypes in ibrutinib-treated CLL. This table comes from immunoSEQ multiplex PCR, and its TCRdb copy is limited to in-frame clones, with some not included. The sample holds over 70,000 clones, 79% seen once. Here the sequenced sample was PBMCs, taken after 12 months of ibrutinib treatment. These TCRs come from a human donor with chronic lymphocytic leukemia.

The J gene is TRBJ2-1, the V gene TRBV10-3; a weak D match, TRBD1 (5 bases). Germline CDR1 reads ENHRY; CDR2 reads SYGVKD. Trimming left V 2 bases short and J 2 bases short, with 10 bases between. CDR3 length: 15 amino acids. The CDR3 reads CAISEGRVAYNEQFF. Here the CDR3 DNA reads TGTGCCATCAGTGAGGGCAGGGTCGCCTACAATGAGCAGTTCTTC.

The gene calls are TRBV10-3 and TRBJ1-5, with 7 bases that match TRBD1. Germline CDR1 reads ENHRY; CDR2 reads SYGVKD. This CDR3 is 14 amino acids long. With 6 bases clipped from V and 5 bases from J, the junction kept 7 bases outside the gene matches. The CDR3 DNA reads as TGTGCCATCAGGGGAACAGGGGCCCATCAGCCCCAGCATTTT. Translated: CAIRGTGAHQPQHF.

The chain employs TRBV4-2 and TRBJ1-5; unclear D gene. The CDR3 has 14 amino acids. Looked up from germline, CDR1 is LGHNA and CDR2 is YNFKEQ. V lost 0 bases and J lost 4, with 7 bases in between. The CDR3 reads CASSQESRNQPQHF. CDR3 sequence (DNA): TGTGCCAGCAGCCAAGAGTCCAGGAATCAGCCCCAGCATTTT.

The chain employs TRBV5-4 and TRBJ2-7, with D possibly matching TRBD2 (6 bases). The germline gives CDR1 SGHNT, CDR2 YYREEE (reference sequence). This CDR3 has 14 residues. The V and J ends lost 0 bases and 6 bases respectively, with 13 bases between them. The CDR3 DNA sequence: TGTGCCAGCAGCTTGGGGGGCGGGGCCGCCGAGCAGTACTTC. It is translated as CASSLGGGAAEQYF.

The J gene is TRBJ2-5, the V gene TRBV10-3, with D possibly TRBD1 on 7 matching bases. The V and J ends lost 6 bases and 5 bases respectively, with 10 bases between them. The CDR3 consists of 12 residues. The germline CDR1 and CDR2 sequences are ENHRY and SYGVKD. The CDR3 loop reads CAISRGAETQYF. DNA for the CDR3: TGTGCCATCAGCAGGGGGGCGGAGACCCAGTACTTC.

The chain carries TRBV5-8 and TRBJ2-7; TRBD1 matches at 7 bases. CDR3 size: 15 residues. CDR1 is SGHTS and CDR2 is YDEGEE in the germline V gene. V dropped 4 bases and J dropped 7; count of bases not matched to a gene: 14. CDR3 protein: CASSDTGTASREQYF. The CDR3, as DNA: TGTGCCAGCAGCGATACCGGGACAGCGTCCAGGGAGCAGTACTTC.

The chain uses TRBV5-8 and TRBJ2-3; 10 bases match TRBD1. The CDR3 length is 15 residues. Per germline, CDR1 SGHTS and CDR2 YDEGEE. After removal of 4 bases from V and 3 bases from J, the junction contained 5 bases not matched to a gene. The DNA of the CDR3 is TGTGCCAGCAGCCCCGGACAGGGGGGTACAGATACGCAGTATTTT. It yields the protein CASSPGQGGTDTQYF.

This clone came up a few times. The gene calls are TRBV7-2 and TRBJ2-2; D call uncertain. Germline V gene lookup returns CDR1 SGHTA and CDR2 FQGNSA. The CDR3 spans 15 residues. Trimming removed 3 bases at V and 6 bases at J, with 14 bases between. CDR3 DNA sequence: TGTGCCAGCAGCTTCAGGTGGGCACTCGCCGGGGAGCTGTTTTTT. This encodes CASSFRWALAGELFF.

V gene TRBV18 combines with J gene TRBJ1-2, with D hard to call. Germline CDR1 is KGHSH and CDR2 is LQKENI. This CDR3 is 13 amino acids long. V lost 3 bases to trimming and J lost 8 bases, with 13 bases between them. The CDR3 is CASSPPTRGGYTF. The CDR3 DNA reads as TGTGCCAGCTCACCTCCCACACGTGGGGGCTACACCTTC.

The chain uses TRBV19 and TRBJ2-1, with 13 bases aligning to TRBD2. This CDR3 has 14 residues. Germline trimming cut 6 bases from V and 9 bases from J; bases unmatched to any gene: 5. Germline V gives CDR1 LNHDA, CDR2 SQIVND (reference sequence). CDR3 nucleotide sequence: TGTGCCAGTAGCCAAACTAGCGGGGGGGGTGAGCAGTTCTTC. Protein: CASSQTSGGGEQFF.

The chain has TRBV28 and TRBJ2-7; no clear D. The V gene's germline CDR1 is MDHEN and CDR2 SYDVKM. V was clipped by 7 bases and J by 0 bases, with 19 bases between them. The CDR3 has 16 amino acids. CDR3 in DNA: TGTGCCAGCACACCCGGAGTAGGGTTTTCCTCCTACGAGCAGTACTTC. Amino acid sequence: CASTPGVGFSSYEQYF.

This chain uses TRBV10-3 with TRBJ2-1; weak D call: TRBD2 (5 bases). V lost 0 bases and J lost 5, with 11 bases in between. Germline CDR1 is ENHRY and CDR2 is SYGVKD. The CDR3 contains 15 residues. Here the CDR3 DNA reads TGTGCCATCAGTGAGTCGGGCGGGCCTAACAATGAGCAGTTCTTC. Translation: CAISESGGPNNEQFF.

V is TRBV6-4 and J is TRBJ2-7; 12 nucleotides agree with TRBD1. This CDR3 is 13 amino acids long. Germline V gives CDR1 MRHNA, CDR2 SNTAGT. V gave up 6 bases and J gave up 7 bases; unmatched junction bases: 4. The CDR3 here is CASRGDRGLEQYF. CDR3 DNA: TGTGCCAGCAGAGGGGACAGGGGGCTGGAGCAGTACTTC.

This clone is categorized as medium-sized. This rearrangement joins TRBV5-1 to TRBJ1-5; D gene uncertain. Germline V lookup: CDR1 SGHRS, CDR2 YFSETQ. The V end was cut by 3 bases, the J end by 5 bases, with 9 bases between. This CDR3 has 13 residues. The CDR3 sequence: CASSSTPDQPQHF. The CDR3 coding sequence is TGCGCCAGCAGCTCGACACCCGATCAGCCCCAGCATTTT.

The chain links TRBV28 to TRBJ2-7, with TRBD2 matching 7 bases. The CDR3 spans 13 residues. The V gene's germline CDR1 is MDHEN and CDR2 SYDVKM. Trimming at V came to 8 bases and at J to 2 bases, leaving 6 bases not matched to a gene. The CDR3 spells CASLGLAAYEQYF. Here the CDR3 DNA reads TGTGCCAGCCTGGGGCTAGCGGCCTACGAGCAGTACTTC.

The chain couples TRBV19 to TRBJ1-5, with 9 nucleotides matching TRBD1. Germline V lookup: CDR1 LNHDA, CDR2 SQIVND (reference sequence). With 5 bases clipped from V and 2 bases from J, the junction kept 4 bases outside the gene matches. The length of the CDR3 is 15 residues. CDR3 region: CASSPRDRGNQPQHF. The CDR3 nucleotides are TGTGCCAGTAGTCCCCGGGACAGGGGCAATCAGCCCCAGCATTTT. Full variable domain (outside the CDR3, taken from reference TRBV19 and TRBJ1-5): DGGITQSPKYLFRKEGQNVTLSCEQNLNHDAMYWYRQDPGQGLRLIYYSQIVNDFQKGDIAEGYSVSREKKESFPLTVTSAQKNPTAFYLCASSPRDRGNQPQHFGDGTRLSIL.

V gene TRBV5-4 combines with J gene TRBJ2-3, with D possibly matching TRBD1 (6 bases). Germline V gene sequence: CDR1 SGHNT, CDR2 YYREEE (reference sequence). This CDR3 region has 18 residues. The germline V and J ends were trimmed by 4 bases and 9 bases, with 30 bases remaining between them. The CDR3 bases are TGTGCCAGCAGCACATACCCAGAGGGGGAAGGGGCCACAGGGACGCAGTATTTT. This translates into CASSTYPEGEGATGTQYF.

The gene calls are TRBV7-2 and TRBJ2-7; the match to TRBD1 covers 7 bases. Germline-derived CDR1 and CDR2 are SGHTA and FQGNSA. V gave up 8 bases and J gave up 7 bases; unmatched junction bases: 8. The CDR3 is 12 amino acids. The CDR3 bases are TGTGCCAGCCGGGACAGCTCGTCTGAGCAGTACTTC. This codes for CASRDSSSEQYF. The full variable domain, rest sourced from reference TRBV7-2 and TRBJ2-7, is GAGVSQSPSNKVTEKGKDVELRCDPISGHTALYWYRQSLGQGLEFLIYFQGNSAPDKSGLPSDRFSAERTGGSVSTLTIQRTQQEDSAVYLCASRDSSSEQYFGPGTRLTVT.

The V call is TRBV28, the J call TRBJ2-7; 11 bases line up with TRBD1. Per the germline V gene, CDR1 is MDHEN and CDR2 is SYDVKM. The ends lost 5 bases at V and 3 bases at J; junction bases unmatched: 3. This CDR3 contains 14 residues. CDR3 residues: CASSPGTGGYEQYF. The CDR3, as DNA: TGTGCCAGCAGTCCCGGGACAGGGGGCTACGAGCAGTACTTC. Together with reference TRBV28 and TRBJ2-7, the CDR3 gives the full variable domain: DVKVTQSSRYLVKRTGEKVFLECVQDMDHENMFWYRQDPGLGLRLIYFSYDVKMKEKGDIPEGYSVSREKKERFSLILESASTNQTSMYLCASSPGTGGYEQYFGPGTRLTVT.

The CDR3 DNA is TGTGCCAGCAGCTTAGACGCTTCCACAGATACGCAGTATTTT. It is translated as CASSLDASTDTQYF. The rearrangement links TRBV7-9 to TRBJ2-3; D call uncertain. There are 14 residues in the CDR3. The V end lost 1 base, the J end lost 2 bases, and 7 bases lay between the germline ends. Germline CDR1 SEHNR, CDR2 FQNEAQ (reference sequence).

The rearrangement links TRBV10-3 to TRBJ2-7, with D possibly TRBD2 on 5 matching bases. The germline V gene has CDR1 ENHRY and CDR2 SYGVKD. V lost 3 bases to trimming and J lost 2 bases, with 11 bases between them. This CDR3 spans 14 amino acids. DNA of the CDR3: TGTGCCATCAGTGACTCCGGGGTTCCCTACGAGCAGTACTTC. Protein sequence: CAISDSGVPYEQYF.

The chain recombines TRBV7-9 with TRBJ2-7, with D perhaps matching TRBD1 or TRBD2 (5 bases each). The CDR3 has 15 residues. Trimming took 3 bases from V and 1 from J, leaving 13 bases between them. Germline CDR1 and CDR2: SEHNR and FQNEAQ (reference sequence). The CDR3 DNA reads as TGTGCCAGCAGCTTTGTGGGGGTCGGGTCCTACGAGCAGTACTTC. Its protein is CASSFVGVGSYEQYF.